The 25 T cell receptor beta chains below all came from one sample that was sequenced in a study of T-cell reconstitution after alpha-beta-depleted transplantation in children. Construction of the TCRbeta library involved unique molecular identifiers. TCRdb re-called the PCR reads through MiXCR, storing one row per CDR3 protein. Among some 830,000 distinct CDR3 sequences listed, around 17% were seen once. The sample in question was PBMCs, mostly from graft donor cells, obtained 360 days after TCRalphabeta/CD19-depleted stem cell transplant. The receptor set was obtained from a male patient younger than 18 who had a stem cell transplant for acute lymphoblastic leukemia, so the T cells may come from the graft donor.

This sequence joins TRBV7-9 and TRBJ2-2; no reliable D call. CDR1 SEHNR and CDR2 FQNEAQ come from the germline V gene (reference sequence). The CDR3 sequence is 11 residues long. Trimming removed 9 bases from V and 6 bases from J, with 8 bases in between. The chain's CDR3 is CARDGPGELFF. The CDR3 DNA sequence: TGTGCCAGGGATGGACCCGGGGAGCTGTTTTTT.

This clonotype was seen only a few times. CDR3 DNA: TGTGCCAGCAGTTTCTATGACAGGGTACGGAGCTACGAGCAGTACTTC. The encoded protein is CASSFYDRVRSYEQYF. V and J are TRBV27 and TRBJ2-7; TRBD1 matches at 7 bases. The V gene end was trimmed by 3 bases and the J gene end by 3 bases; junction bases not matched to a gene: 11. From germline, CDR1 is MNHEY and CDR2 SMNVEV (reference sequence). CDR3 length: 16 amino acids.

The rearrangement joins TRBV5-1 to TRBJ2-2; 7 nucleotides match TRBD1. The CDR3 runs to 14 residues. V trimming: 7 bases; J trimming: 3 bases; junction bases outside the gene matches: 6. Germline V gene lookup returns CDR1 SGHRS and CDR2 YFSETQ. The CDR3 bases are TGCGCCAGCGGGAAACAGGGGCACACCGGGGAGCTGTTTTTT. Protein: CASGKQGHTGELFF.

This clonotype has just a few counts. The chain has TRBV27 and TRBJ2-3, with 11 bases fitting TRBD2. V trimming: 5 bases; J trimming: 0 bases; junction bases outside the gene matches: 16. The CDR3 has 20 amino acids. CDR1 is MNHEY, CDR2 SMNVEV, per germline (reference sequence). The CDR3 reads CASSPINLAGGPGSTDTQYF. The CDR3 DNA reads TGTGCCAGCAGTCCTATAAACTTAGCGGGAGGGCCGGGAAGCACAGATACGCAGTATTTT.

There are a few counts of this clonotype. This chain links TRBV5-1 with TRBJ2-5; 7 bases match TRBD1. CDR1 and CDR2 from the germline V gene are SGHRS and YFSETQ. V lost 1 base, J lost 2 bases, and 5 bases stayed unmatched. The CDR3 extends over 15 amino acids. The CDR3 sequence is CASSLIQGMQETQYF. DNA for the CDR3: TGCGCCAGCAGCTTGATACAGGGGATGCAAGAGACCCAGTACTTC.

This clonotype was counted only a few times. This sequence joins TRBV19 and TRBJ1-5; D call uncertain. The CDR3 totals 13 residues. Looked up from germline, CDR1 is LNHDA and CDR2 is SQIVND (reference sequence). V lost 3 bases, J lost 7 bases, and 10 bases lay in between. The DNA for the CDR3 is TGTGCCAGTAGTATGGGTCGGAGGCAGCCCCAGCATTTT. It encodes CASSMGRRQPQHF.

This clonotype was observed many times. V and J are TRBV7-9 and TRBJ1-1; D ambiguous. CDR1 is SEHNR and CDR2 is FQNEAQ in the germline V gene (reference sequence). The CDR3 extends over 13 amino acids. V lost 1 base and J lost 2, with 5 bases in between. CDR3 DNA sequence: TGTGCCAGCAGCTTAGAAGCTAACACTGAAGCTTTCTTT. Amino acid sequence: CASSLEANTEAFF.

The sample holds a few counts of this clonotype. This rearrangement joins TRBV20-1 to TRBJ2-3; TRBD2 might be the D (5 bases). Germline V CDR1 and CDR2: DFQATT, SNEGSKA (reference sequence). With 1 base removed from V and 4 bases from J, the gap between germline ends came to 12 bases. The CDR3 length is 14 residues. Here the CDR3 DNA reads TGCAGTGCTAGAGGCGGCGGGCACGCAGATACGCAGTATTTT. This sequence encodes CSARGGGHADTQYF.

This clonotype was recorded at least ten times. As DNA, the CDR3 is TGCGCCAGCAGCTTGGGGGCATTCACTGAAGCTTTCTTT. It encodes CASSLGAFTEAFF. This chain links TRBV5-1 with TRBJ1-1; D gene uncertain. Looked up from germline, CDR1 is SGHRS and CDR2 is YFSETQ. CDR3 length equals 13 residues. With 0 bases removed from V and 4 bases from J, the gap between germline ends came to 7 bases.

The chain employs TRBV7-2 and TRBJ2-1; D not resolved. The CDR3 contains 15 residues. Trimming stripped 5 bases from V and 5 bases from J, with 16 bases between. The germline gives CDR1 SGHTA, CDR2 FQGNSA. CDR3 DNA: TGTGCCAGCAGCCACGGATCCGCTGTCGACAATGAGCAGTTCTTC. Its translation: CASSHGSAVDNEQFF.

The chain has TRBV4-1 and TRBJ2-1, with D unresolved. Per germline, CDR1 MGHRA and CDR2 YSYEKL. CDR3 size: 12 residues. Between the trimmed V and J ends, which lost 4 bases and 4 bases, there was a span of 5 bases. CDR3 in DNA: TGCGCCAGCAGCCGGCGGTACAATGAGCAGTTCTTC. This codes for CASSRRYNEQFF.

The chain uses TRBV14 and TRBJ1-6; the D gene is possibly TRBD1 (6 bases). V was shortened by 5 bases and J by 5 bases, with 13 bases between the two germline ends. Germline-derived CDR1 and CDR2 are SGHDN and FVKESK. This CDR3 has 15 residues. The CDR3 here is CASSFDRFHNSPLHF. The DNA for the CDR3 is TGTGCCAGCAGCTTCGACAGGTTCCATAATTCACCCCTCCACTTT. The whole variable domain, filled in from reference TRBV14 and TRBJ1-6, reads EAGVTQFPSHSVIEKGQTVTLRCDPISGHDNLYWYRRVMGKEIKFLLHFVKESKQDESGMPNNRFLAERTGGTYSTLKVQPAELEDSGVYFCASSFDRFHNSPLHFGNGTRLTVT.

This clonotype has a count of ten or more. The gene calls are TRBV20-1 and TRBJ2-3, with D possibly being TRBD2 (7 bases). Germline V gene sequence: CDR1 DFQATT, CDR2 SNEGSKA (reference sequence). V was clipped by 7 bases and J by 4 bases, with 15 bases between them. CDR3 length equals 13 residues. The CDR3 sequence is CSGEGDRADTQYF. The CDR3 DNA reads TGCAGTGGGGAGGGGGACCGGGCAGATACGCAGTATTTT.

In nucleotides, the CDR3 is TGCGCCAGCAGCCAAGTTCCAGTCCTCTACAATGAGCAGTTCTTC. This gives the protein CASSQVPVLYNEQFF. This chain connects TRBV4-1 to TRBJ2-1; D gene uncertain. Germline CDR1 reads MGHRA; CDR2 reads YSYEKL. Deletions cut 1 base from V and 3 bases from J, with 10 bases between. The CDR3 is 15 amino acids.

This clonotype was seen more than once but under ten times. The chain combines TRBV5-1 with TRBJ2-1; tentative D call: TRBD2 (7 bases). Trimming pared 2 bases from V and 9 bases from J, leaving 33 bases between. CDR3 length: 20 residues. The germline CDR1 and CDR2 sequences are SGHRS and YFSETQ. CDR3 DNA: TGCGCCAGCAGCTTCCCCCCCAGGGAGCACAAGGGGGAGGGCCAGAGTGAGCAGTTCTTC. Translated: CASSFPPREHKGEGQSEQFF.

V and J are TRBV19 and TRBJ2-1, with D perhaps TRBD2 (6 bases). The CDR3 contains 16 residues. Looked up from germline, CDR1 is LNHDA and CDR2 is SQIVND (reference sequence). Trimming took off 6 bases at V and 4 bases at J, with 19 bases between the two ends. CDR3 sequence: CASSPLRGTKYNEQFF. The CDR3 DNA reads TGTGCCAGTAGCCCTCTACGCGGGACCAAATACAATGAGCAGTTCTTC.

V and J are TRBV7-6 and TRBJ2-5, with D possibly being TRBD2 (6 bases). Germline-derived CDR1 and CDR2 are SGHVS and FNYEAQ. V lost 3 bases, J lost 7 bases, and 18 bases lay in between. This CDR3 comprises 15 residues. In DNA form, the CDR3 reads TGTGCCAGCAGCTTCGGGGGAAGGCCCCCCGGGACCCAGTACTTC. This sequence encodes CASSFGGRPPGTQYF.

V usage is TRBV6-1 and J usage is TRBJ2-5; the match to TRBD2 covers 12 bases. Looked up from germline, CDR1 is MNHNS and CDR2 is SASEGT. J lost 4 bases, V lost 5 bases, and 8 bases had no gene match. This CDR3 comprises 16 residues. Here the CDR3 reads CASSQPLAGGRETQYF. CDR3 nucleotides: TGTGCCAGCAGTCAGCCACTAGCGGGAGGCAGAGAGACCCAGTACTTC.

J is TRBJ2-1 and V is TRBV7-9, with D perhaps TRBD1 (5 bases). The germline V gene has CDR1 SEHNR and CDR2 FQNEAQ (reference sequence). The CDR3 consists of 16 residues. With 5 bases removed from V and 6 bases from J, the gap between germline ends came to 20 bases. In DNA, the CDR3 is TGTGCCAGCAGCCCTGGGGCGGCACCCTCCCCCAATGAGCAGTTCTTC. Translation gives CASSPGAAPSPNEQFF.

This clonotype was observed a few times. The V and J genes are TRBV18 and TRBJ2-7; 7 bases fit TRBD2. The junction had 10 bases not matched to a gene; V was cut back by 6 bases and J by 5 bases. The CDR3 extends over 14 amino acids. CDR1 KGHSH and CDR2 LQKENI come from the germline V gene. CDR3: CASSKRGGGDEQYF. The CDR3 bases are TGTGCCAGCTCTAAGCGCGGGGGAGGTGACGAGCAGTACTTC.

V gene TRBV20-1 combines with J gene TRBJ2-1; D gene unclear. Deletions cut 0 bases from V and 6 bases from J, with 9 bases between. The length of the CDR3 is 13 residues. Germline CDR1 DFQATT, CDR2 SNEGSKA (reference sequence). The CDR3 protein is CSAREAPSNEQFF. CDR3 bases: TGCAGTGCTAGAGAGGCCCCCTCCAATGAGCAGTTCTTC.

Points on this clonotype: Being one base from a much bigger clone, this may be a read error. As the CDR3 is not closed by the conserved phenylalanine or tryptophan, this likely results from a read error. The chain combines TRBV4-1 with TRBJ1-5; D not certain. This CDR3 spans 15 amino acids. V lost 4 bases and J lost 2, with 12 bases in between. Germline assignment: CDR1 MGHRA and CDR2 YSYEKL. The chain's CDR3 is CASSLHYQGNQPQHS. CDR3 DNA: TGCGCCAGCAGCCTACACTATCAGGGCAATCAGCCCCAGCATTCT.

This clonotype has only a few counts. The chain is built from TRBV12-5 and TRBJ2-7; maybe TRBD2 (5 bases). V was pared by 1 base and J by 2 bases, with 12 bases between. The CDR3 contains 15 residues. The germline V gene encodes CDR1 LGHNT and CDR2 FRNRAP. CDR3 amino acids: CASGLADYPTYEQYF. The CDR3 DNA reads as TGTGCTAGTGGTTTGGCAGACTATCCTACCTACGAGCAGTACTTC.

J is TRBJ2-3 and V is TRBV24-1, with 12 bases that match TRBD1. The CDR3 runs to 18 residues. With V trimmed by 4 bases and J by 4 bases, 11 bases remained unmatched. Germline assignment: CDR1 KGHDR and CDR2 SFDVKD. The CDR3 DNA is TGTGCCACCAGTGACCCAACACCGGGACAGGGGGCACCAGATACGCAGTATTTT. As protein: CATSDPTPGQGAPDTQYF.

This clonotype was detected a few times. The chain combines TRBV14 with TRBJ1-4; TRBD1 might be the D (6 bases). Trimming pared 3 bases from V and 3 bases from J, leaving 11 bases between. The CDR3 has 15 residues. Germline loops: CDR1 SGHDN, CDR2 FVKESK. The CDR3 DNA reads TGTGCCAGCAGCCAGACCGGGACACCTAATGAAAAACTGTTTTTT. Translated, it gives CASSQTGTPNEKLFF.